The TCR beta chain under discussion was sequenced for a study of T cells expressing NK-cell markers. For the study at large: Beta-chain profiling covered CD3+CD56+NKG2C+, CD3+CD56+NKG2C- and CD3+CD56-NKG2C+ sorted subsets. Study results and caveats: Dominant NKG2C+ clonotypes accounted for roughly 1.0-7.5% of CD8+ T cells in more than 5 donors. These clonotypes, the leaders elsewhere, also led the CD3+CD56-NKG2C+ fraction in a handful of donors.

CDR1 and CDR2 from the germline V gene are MNHNS and SASEGT. The CDR3 runs 16 residues. TCR beta cDNA was made by 5'RACE template switching with UMIs. TCRdb reprocessed the 5' RACE reads, keeping one entry per CDR3 protein, no DNA. The sample includes approximately 380,000 distinct CDR3 sequences. Worth noting for this clonotype: Its target is not known.

This chain uses TRBV6-1 with TRBJ2-7; without DNA, the TCRdb call of TRBD2 cannot be checked. Input material: blood T cells: a sorted CD56 or NKG2C T cell subset, CD4+ or CD8+ T cells, or bulk PBMC T cells (not recorded which). This receptor was identified in a man aged 18-75 years in good health. The CDR3 region is CASSLRVLAGGLEQYF.